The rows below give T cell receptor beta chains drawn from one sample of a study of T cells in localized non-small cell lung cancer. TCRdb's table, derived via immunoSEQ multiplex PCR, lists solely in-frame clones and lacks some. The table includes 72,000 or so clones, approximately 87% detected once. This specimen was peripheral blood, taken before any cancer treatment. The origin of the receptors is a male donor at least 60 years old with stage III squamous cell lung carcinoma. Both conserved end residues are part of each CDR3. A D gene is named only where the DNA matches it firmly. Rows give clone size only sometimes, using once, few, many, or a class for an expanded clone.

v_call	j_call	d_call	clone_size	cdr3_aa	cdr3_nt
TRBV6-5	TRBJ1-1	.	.	CASSYSRQYTEAFF	TGTGCCAGCAGTTACTCCCGGCAGTACACTGAAGCTTTCTTT
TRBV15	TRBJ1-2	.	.	CATSRDLTDYGYTF	TGTGCCACCAGCAGAGATTTGACAGACTATGGCTACACCTTC
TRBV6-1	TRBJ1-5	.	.	CASTVSPGQPQHF	TGTGCCAGCACGGTTTCCCCGGGGCAGCCCCAGCATTTT
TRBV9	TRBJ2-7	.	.	CASSVAPGTEQYF	TGTGCCAGCAGCGTAGCCCCAGGGACCGAGCAGTACTTC
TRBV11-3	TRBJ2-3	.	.	CASSLLTGDTQYF	TGTGCCAGCAGCTTGCTAACCGGAGATACGCAGTATTTT
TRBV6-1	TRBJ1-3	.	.	CASSGPAGNTIYF	TGTGCCAGCAGCGGCCCCGCTGGAAACACCATATATTTT
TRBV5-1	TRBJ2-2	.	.	CASSLDNTGELFF	TGCGCCAGCAGCTTGGACAACACCGGGGAGCTGTTTTTT
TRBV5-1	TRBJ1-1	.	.	CASSLEATKNTEAFF	TGCGCCAGCAGCTTGGAGGCCACTAAGAACACTGAAGCTTTCTTT
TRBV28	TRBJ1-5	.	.	CASSLGRAQQPQHF	TGTGCCAGCAGTTTGGGGAGGGCACAACAGCCCCAGCATTTT
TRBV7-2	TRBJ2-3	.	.	CASSSARGTYTDTQYF	TGTGCCAGCAGCTCCGCCCGAGGCACTTACACAGATACGCAGTATTTT
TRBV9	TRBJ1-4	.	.	CASSVSGDTNEKLFF	TGTGCCAGCAGCGTATCAGGGGATACTAATGAAAAACTGTTTTTT
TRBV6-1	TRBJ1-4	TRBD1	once	CASSEPGQGANEKLFF	TGTGCCAGCAGTGAACCAGGACAGGGGGCTAATGAAAAACTGTTTTTT
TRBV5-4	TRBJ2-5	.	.	CASSLEAGWETQYF	TGTGCCAGCAGCTTGGAGGCAGGGTGGGAGACCCAGTACTTC
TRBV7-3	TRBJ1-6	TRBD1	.	CASSLRGTGADSPLHF	TGTGCCAGCAGCTTAAGAGGGACAGGGGCCGATTCACCCCTCCACTTT
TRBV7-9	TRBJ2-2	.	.	CASRTGTLNTGELFF	TGTGCCAGCAGAACCGGGACACTTAACACCGGGGAGCTGTTTTTT
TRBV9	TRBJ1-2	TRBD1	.	CASSVAWTGVGDGYTF	TGTGCCAGCAGCGTAGCCTGGACAGGGGTGGGAGACGGCTACACCTTC
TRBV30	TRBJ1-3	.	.	CAWSEDRFSGNTIYF	TGTGCCTGGAGCGAAGACCGCTTCTCTGGAAACACCATATATTTT
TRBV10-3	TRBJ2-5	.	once	CAISEQGGETQYF	TGTGCCATCAGTGAGCAGGGGGGTGAGACCCAGTACTTC
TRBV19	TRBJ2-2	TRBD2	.	CASSVGGGTGELFF	TGTGCCAGTAGTGTAGGCGGGGGTACCGGGGAGCTGTTTTTT
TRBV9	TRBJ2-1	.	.	CASSSSTFNEQFF	TGTGCCAGCTCTTCGTCCACCTTCAATGAGCAGTTCTTC
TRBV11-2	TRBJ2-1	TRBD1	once	CASSSLGLGQGAVNEQFF	TGTGCCAGCAGCTCCCTAGGTCTCGGACAGGGGGCAGTTAATGAGCAGTTCTTC
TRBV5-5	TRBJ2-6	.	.	CASSLGARSSGANVLTF	TGTGCCAGCAGCTTGGGTGCACGTAGCTCTGGGGCCAACGTCCTGACTTTC
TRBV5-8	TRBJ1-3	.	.	CASSPIGGNTIYF	TGTGCCAGCAGCCCGATAGGTGGAAACACCATATATTTT
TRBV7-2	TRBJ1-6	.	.	CASSLSGAGSPLHF	TGTGCCAGCAGCTTATCGGGGGCGGGATCACCCCTCCACTTT
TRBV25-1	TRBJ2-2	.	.	CASSEYEHNDGELFF	TGTGCCAGCAGTGAATATGAGCACAACGACGGGGAGCTGTTTTTT
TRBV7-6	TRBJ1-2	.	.	CASSSGPSNYGYTF	TGTGCCAGCAGCTCGGGACCGTCTAACTATGGCTACACCTTC
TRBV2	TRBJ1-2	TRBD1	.	CASSRETGKGYGYTF	TGTGCCAGCAGTCGGGAGACAGGGAAGGGCTATGGCTACACCTTC
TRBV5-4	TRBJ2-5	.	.	CASSLGIGGTVIGLETQYF	TGTGCCAGCAGCTTGGGTATAGGCGGGACAGTCATCGGTTTGGAGACCCAGTACTTC
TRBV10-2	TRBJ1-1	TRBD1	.	CASVNRGRDAEAFF	TGCGCCAGCGTCAACAGGGGGCGCGACGCTGAAGCTTTCTTT
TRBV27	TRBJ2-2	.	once	CASRPIQVGALFF	TGTGCCAGCAGACCGATCCAAGTAGGCGCGCTGTTTTTT
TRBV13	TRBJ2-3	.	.	CASSSGQFTDTQYF	TGTGCCAGCAGCTCCGGACAGTTCACAGATACGCAGTATTTT
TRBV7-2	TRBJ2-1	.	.	CASSQGQTYNEQFF	TGTGCCAGCAGCCAAGGACAGACCTACAATGAGCAGTTCTTC
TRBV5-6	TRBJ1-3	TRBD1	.	CASSLPPHRGRISGNTIYF	TGTGCCAGCAGCTTGCCCCCGCACAGGGGCCGCATCTCTGGAAACACCATATATTTT
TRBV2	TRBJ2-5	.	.	CAPPRTAVSPQETQYF	TGTGCCCCACCCCGGACGGCGGTGAGTCCTCAAGAGACCCAGTACTTC
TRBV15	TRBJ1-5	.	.	CATSEGGRPQHF	TGTGCCACCAGCGAGGGGGGAAGGCCCCAGCATTTT
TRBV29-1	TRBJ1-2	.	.	CSVASGFYYGYTF	TGCAGCGTTGCCTCCGGGTTCTACTATGGCTACACCTTC
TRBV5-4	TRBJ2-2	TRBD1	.	CASSPGQVSWRTGELFF	TGTGCCAGCAGCCCTGGACAGGTCTCGTGGAGAACCGGGGAGCTGTTTTTT
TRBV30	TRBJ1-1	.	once	CAWSKMGNTEAFF	TGTGCCTGGAGTAAGATGGGGAACACTGAAGCTTTCTTT
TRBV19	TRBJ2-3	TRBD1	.	CASSPQRDSSTDTQYF	TGTGCCAGTAGTCCCCAGAGGGACAGTAGCACAGATACGCAGTATTTT
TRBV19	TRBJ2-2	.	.	CASSTYWTGELFF	TGTGCCAGTAGTACGTATTGGACCGGGGAGCTGTTTTTT
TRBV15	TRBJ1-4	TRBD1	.	CATSRGRQGNEKLFF	TGTGCCACCAGCAGAGGGAGACAGGGGAATGAAAAACTGTTTTTT
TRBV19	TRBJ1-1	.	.	CASTGEEDTEAFF	TGTGCCTCCACGGGGGAGGAGGACACTGAAGCTTTCTTT
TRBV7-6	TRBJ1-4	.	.	CASTVNRDEKLFF	TGTGCCAGCACGGTAAACAGGGATGAAAAACTGTTTTTT
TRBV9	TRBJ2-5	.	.	CASSENQETQYF	TGTGCCAGCAGCGAGAACCAAGAGACCCAGTACTTC
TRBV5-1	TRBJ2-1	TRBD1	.	CASSTKGQGTLNEQFF	TGCGCCAGCAGCACGAAGGGACAGGGAACCCTAAATGAGCAGTTCTTC
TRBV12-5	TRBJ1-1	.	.	CASGTDGNTEAFF	TGTGCTAGTGGCACGGACGGGAACACTGAAGCTTTCTTT
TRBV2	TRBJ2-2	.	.	CATLPDRNTGELFF	TGTGCCACTTTGCCGGACAGGAACACCGGGGAGCTGTTTTTT
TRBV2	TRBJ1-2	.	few	CASSRDIGYTF	TGTGCCAGCAGCAGGGACATAGGCTACACCTTC
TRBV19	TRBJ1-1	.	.	CASSRQNTEAFF	TGTGCCAGTAGTAGACAAAACACTGAAGCTTTCTTT
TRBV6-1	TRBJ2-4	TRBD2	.	CATSGWLAGTNIQYF	TGTGCCACCTCCGGGTGGCTAGCGGGGACAAACATTCAGTACTTC
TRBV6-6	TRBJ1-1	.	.	CASSYSPGTSTEAFF	TGTGCCAGCAGTTACTCCCCAGGTACAAGCACTGAAGCTTTCTTT
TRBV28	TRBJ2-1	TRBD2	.	CASSSSGGTYNEQFF	TGTGCCAGCAGTTCTAGCGGGGGAACCTACAATGAGCAGTTCTTC
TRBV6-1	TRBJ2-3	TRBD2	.	CASSERGGGADTQYF	TGTGCCAGCAGTGAACGGGGGGGCGGGGCAGATACGCAGTATTTT
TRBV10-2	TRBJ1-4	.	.	CASSARQASNEKLFF	TGCGCCAGCAGCGCTAGACAGGCTAGTAATGAAAAACTGTTTTTT
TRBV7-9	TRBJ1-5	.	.	CASSLDSVSPQHF	TGTGCCAGCAGCTTAGATTCGGTCTCGCCCCAGCATTTT